This TCR beta chain was captured by sequencing in a study of OX40 agonist ivuxolimab in advanced cancers. The CDR3 has 13 residues. V was cut by 8 bases and J by 5 bases, with 14 bases left in between. Germline lookup yields CDR1 MNHEY and CDR2 SMNVEV (reference sequence). TCRdb keeps only in-frame clones here, not all; method: immunoSEQ multiplex PCR. The sample records some 95,000 clones, about 85% being singletons. Sequencing was performed on CD4+ or CD8+ T cells sorted from blood, taken in a trial of the OX40 agonist ivuxolimab. V gene TRBV27 combines with J gene TRBJ2-3; no firm D call. This receptor was identified in an adult with an advanced solid tumor such as melanoma, head and neck, liver or kidney cancer. The DNA of the CDR3 is TGTGCCAGCCTTTCCTACGTTGGAGATACGCAGTATTTT. This sequence encodes CASLSYVGDTQYF.